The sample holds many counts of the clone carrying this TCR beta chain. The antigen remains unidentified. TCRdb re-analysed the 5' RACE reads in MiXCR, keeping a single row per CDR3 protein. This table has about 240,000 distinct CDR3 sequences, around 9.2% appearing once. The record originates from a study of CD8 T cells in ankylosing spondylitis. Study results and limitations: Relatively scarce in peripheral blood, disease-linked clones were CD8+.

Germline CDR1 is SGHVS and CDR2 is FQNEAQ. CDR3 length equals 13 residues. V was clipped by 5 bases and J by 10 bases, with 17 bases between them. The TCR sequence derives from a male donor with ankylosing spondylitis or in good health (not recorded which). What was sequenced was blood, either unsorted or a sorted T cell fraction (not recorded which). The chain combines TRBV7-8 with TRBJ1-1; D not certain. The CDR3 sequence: CASSLNRPPVAFF. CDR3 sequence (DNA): TGTGCCAGCAGCCTCAACCGACCCCCTGTAGCTTTCTTT.